This note documents a single T cell receptor beta chain sequence. This entry belongs to a study of radiation and T cells in renal cell carcinoma. At the level of the study: Nephrectomy followed 15 Gy stereotactic body radiation by 4 weeks.

Sequencing used immunoSEQ multiplex PCR; TCRdb keeps in-frame clones, though not all of them. The sample contains around 46,000 clones, roughly 84% of which appear only once. The sample's time point: baseline pretreatment blood. The treatment denotes: 15 Gy SBRT to primary tumor, nephrectomy 4 weeks later. Trimming took 6 bases from V and 1 from J, leaving 12 bases between them. The CDR3 extends over 14 amino acids. Germline CDR1 reads MDHEN; CDR2 reads SYDVKM. The specimen comprised blood, sampled from a patient whose treatment included radiotherapy and nephrectomy. The chain recombines TRBV28 with TRBJ1-2, with D perhaps matching TRBD1 (5 bases). The TCR sequence derives from a woman in her 70s with renal cell carcinoma. The CDR3 nucleotides read TGTGCCAGCAGCACAGGAAAGGGTAACTATGGCTACACCTTC. Translation: CASSTGKGNYGYTF.